What follows is one T cell receptor beta chain and its context. Only in-frame clones appear in the TCRdb table, and some are missing; sequencing was by immunoSEQ multiplex PCR. This table holds over 1.5 million clones, 95% to 99% found once. CDR3 length: 14 amino acids. V was trimmed by 0 bases and J by 9 bases, leaving 15 bases between them. CDR1 and CDR2 (germline): MNHEY, SVGAGI. The data originate from a study of shared clonotypes between healthy human individuals. Each sample came from a Caucasian adult donor living in Nashville, Tennessee. The V gene is TRBV6-5, the J gene TRBJ2-7, with D possibly matching TRBD1 (5 bases). This clonotype was sampled from a man aged 30 to 45 in good health. The sample comprised naive CD4+ T cells sorted from blood. This sample's subset: CD45RA+ positively selected. In DNA form, the CDR3 reads TGTGCCAGCAGTTACTCACCCAGGGCACAAGGGCAGTACTTC. This codes for CASSYSPRAQGQYF.